This section outlines one T cell receptor (beta chain) sequence together with its context. Primers used in a second PCR of roughly 7 to 11 cycles were a sample-barcoded 5' primer and a J-beta primer mix. With 12 random nucleotides, a template-switch adaptor tagged each individual cDNA molecule. One entry per CDR3 protein results from TCRdb running MiXCR on the 5' RACE reads. There are approximately 800,000 distinct CDR3 sequences in the sample; less than 70% occur only once, and approximately 40% lies in the top ten. The sample comes from a study of blood T cells in healthy people across ages. The authors drew 7.5 to 10 milliliters of peripheral blood from each donor. Unmatched junction bases numbered 13, after V lost 3 bases and J lost 11 bases. CDR3 length equals 14 residues. Per germline, CDR1 SQVTM and CDR2 ANQGSEA.

Sequencing used blood. The rearrangement links TRBV29-1 to TRBJ2-5; TRBD2 aligns across 9 bases. The TCR sequence derives from an elderly man in good health. In nucleotides, the CDR3 is TGCAGCGTTGAGGGACTAGCCTCCTACAATGAGCAGTACTTC. It yields the protein CSVEGLASYNEQYF.